This T cell receptor (beta chain) was sequenced during a study of neurological immune-mediated disorders. For the study at large: About 90% of the roughly 34 multiple sclerosis patients had relapsing-remitting disease; 3 had secondary progressive. Study-level points and caveats: Among 34 multiple sclerosis patients, 18 had repertoires that phylogenetic grouping placed in one related-CDR3 cluster, a possible signature. Across subjects, expanded clones had no CDR3 amino acid sequences in common, pointing to private repertoires in all groups.

This CDR3 is 13 amino acids long. Germline V gene lookup returns CDR1 DFQATT and CDR2 SNEGSKA (reference sequence). Between the trimmed V and J ends, which lost 4 bases and 6 bases, there was a span of 14 bases. This clonotype has at least ten counts. Its antigen remains unidentified. The cDNA was generated by 5'RACE with 10-nucleotide random UMIs. TCRdb independently ran MiXCR on the 5' RACE reads; one entry per CDR3 protein. The repertoire consists of tens of thousands of distinct CDR3 sequences, with around 3.6% occurring once and the leading ten covering just under 3%. This receptor was identified in a woman between 50 and 59 years old with multiple sclerosis. V gene TRBV20-1 combines with J gene TRBJ2-3; D is possibly TRBD2 (6 bases). The sample comprised PBMCs. CDR3 in amino acids: CSATPGRLDTQYF. The CDR3 region has the DNA TGCAGTGCTACCCCGGGGAGGCTTGATACGCAGTATTTT.